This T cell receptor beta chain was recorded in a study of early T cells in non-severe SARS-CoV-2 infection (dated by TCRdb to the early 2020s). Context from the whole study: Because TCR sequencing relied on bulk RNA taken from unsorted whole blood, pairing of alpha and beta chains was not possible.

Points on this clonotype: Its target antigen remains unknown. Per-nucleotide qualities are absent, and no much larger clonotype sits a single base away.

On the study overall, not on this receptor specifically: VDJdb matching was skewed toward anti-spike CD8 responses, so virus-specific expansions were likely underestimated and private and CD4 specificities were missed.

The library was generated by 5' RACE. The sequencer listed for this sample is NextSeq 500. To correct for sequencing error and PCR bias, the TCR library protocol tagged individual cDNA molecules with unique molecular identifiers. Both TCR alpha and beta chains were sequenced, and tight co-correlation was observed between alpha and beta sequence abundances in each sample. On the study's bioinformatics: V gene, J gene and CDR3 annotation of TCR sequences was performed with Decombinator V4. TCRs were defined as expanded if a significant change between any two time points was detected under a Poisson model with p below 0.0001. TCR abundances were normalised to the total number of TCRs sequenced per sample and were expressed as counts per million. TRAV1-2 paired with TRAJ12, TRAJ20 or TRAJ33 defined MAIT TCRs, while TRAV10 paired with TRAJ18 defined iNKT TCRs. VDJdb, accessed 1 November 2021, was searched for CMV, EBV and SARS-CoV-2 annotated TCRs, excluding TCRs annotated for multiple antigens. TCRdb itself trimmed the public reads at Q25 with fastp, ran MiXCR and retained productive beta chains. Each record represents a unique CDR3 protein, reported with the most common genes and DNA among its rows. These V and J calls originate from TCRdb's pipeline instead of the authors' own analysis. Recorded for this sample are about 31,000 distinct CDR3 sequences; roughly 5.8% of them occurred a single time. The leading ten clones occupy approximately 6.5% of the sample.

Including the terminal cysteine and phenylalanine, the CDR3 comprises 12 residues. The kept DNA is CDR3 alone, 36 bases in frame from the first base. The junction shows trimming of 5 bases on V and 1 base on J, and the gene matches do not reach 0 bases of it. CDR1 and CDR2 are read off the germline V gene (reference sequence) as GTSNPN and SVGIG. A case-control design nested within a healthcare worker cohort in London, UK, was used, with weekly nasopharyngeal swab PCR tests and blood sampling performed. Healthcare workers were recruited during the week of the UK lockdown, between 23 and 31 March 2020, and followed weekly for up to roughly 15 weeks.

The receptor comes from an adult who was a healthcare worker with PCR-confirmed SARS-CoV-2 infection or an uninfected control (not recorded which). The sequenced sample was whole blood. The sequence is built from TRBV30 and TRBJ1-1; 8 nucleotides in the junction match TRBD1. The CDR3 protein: CAWGQGNTEAFF. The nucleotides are TGTGCCTGGGGACAGGGGAACACTGAAGCTTTCTTT.